A selection of T cell receptor beta chains follows, all from one sample in a study of vaccination and CD4 T cells after COVID-19. Their specific antigens are unknown. TCRdb passed the PCR reads through MiXCR, listing each CDR3 protein once. The table records 20,000 or so distinct CDR3 sequences, 45% to 60% of them present only once. Sequencing used CD4+ T cells from blood, cultured in vitro. Every receptor here comes from a human donor who had recovered from COVID-19. The CDR3 runs from the conserved cysteine through the conserved F or W. D genes are given only for firm matches. Not all rows give a size; the values are once, few, many and, for expanded clones, a class.

V	D	size	J	DNA	CDR3
TRBV20-1	TRBD1	few	TRBJ1-5	TGCAGTGCTGCCGGGACAGGGGTGAATCAGCCCCAGCATTTT	CSAAGTGVNQPQHF
TRBV27	NA	NA	TRBJ2-7	TGTGCCAGCAGTTTATCGTCGCAGGGCCCCTCCTACGAGCAGTACTTC	CASSLSSQGPSYEQYF
TRBV11-3	NA	few	TRBJ2-2	TGTGCCAGCAGCTTTCTGTGGGACACCTCGAGGACCGGGGAGCTGTTTTTT	CASSFLWDTSRTGELFF
TRBV30	TRBD1	NA	TRBJ2-7	TGTGCCTGGGGAAGGGACAGGCCCTACGAGCAGTACTTC	CAWGRDRPYEQYF
TRBV28	NA	NA	TRBJ1-6	TGTGCCAGCAGTTTTGGGGGGGCTGGGTCACCCCTCCACTTT	CASSFGGAGSPLHF
TRBV2	TRBD1	NA	TRBJ1-5	TGTGCCAGCAGTGGACAGGGGGCTAGCAATCAGCCCCAGCATTTT	CASSGQGASNQPQHF
TRBV12-3/TRBV12-4	NA	NA	TRBJ1-1	TGTGCCAGCAGTTTAGACATAGGACGGACTATGAACACTGAAGCTTTCTTT	CASSLDIGRTMNTEAFF
TRBV6-1	NA	NA	TRBJ1-3	TGTGCCAGCAGCCCAAGGAAGAACACTGGAAACACCATATATTTT	CASSPRKNTGNTIYF
TRBV20-1	TRBD1	NA	TRBJ1-2	TGCAGTGCGGGAGGGACAGACTTATATGGCTACACCTTC	CSAGGTDLYGYTF
TRBV20-1	NA	few	TRBJ2-3	TGCAGTGCCCCCAGCTTCACCACAGATACGCAGTATTTT	CSAPSFTTDTQYF